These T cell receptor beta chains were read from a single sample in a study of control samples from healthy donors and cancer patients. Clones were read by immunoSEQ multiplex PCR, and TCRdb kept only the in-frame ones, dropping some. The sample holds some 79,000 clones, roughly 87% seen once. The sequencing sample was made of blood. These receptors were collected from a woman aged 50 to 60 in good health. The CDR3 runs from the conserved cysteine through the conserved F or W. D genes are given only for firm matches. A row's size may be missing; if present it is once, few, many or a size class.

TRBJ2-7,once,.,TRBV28,CATGAGVNEQYF,TGTGCCACGGGGGCGGGAGTGAACGAGCAGTACTTC
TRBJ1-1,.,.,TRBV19,CASSIPNRYTEAFF,TGTGCCAGTAGTATCCCTAATAGGTACACTGAAGCTTTCTTT
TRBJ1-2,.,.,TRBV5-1,CASGPSAADYGYTF,TGCGCCAGCGGACCCTCCGCCGCCGACTATGGCTACACCTTC
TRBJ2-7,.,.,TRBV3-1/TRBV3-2,CASSQVYEQGGEQYF,TGTGCCAGCAGCCAAGTTTACGAGCAGGGTGGCGAGCAGTACTTC
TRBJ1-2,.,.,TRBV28,CASSKGFEGYTF,TGTGCCAGCAGTAAGGGGTTCGAAGGCTACACCTTC
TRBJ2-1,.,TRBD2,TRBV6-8,CASTEAGTSGRGLGQFF,TGTGCCAGCACCGAAGCCGGGACTAGCGGGAGAGGATTGGGGCAGTTCTTC
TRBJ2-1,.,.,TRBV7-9,CASSHPPPSYEQFF,TGTGCCAGCAGCCATCCTCCCCCTTCGTACGAGCAGTTCTTC
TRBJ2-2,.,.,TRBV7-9,CASSFYTGELFF,TGTGCCAGCAGCTTCTATACCGGGGAGCTGTTTTTT
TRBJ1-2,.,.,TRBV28,CASSLPWQGGGFGYTF,TGTGCCAGCAGCCTCCCTTGGCAGGGAGGAGGTTTCGGCTACACCTTC
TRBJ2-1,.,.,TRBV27,CASSLILPRDSPIHYNEQFF,TGTGCCAGCAGTTTAATCTTGCCTCGGGACTCTCCGATTCATTACAATGAGCAGTTCTTC
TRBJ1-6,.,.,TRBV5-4,CASSLSSYNSPLHF,TGTGCCAGCAGCTTAAGCTCCTATAATTCACCCCTCCACTTT
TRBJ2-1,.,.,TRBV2,CASRPYFREAYNEQFF,TGTGCCAGCAGGCCCTACTTTAGGGAGGCCTACAATGAGCAGTTCTTC
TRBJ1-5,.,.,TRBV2,CASAGTNSNQPQHF,TGTGCCAGCGCCGGGACCAATAGCAATCAGCCCCAGCATTTT
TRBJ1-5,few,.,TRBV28,CASSEDQGSFGVGNQPQHF,TGTGCCAGCAGCGAGGATCAGGGGAGTTTCGGAGTTGGCAATCAGCCCCAGCATTTT
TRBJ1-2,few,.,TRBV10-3,CAISATREPNYGYTF,TGTGCCATCAGTGCAACCCGGGAACCTAACTATGGCTACACCTTC
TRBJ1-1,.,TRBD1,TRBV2,CASSRGQGARGTEAFF,TGTGCCAGCAGCCGGGGACAGGGGGCCAGAGGCACTGAAGCTTTCTTT
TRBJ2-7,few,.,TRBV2,CASSVPFIREQYF,TGTGCCAGCAGTGTACCGTTCATTCGGGAGCAGTACTTC
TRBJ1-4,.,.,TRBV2,CASSGNLEGVVTNEKLFF,TGTGCCAGCAGTGGAAATCTCGAGGGGGTTGTAACTAATGAAAAACTGTTTTTT
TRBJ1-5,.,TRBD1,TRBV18,CASTIGTAEQPQHF,TGTGCCAGCACTATTGGGACAGCAGAACAGCCCCAGCATTTT
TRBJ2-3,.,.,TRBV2,CASQGSTDTQYF,TGTGCCAGCCAGGGGAGCACAGATACGCAGTATTTT
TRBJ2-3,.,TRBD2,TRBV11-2,CASSPGLAGGPWADTQYF,TGTGCCAGCAGCCCGGGACTAGCGGGAGGGCCTTGGGCAGATACGCAGTATTTT
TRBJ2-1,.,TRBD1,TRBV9,CASSTTTGVGGHNEQFF,TGTGCCAGCAGCACCACGACAGGGGTAGGGGGGCACAATGAGCAGTTCTTC